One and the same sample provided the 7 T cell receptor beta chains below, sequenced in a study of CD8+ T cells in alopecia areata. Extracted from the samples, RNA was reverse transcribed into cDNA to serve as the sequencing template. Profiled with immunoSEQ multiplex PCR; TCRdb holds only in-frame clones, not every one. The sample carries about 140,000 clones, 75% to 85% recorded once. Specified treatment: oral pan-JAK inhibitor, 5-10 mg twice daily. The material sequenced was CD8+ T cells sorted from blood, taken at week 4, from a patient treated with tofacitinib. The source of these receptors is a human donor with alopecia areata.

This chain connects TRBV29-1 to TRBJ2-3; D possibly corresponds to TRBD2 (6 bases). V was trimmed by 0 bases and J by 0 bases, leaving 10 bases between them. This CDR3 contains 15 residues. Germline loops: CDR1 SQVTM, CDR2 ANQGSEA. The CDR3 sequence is CSVEDRRESTDTQYF. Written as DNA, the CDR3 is TGCAGCGTTGAAGATCGGCGGGAAAGCACAGATACGCAGTATTTT.

CDR3 in amino acids: CASSDERDRGAYEQYF. The CDR3 DNA is TGTGCCAGCAGTGACGAAAGGGACAGAGGAGCCTACGAGCAGTACTTC. The gene calls are TRBV6-4 and TRBJ2-7, with TRBD1 matching 7 bases. CDR1 and CDR2 (germline): MRHNA, SNTAGT. V trimming: 2 bases; J trimming: 2 bases; junction bases outside the gene matches: 9. The CDR3 is 16 amino acids.

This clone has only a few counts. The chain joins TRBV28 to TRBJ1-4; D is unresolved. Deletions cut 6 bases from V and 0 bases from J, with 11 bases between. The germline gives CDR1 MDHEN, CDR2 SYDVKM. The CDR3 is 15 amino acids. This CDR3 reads CASSSGPATNEKLFF. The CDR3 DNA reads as TGTGCCAGCAGCTCCGGTCCTGCAACTAATGAAAAACTGTTTTTT.

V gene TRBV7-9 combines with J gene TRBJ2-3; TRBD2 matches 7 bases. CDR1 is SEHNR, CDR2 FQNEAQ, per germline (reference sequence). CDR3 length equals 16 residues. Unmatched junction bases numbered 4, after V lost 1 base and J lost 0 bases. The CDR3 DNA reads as TGTGCCAGCAGCTTAGGGGGACTACCAAGCACAGATACGCAGTATTTT. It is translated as CASSLGGLPSTDTQYF.

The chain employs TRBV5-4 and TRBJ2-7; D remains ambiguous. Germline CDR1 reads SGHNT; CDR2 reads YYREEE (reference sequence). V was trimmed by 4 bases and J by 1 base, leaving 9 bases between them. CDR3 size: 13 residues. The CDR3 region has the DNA TGTGCCAGCAGCCACACCACTTCCTACGAGCAGTACTTC. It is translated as CASSHTTSYEQYF.

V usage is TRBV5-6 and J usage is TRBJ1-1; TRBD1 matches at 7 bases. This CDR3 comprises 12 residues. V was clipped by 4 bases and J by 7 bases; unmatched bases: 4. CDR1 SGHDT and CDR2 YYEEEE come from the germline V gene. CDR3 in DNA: TGTGCCAGCAGCGACCGGGACAGTGAAGCTTTCTTT. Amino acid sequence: CASSDRDSEAFF.

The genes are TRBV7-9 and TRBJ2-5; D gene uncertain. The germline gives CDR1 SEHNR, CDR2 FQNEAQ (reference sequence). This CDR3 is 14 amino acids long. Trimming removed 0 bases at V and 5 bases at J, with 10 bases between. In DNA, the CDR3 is TGTGCCAGCAGCTTAGCTTCGGGCTGGGAGACCCAGTACTTC. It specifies CASSLASGWETQYF.